The 18 T cell receptor beta chains presented below share a single source sample, sequenced in a study of follicular helper T cells after annual influenza vaccination (dated by TCRdb to between 2016 and 2019). Receptor libraries were prepared by the immunoSEQ multiplex PCR assay. The table was pulled from immuneACCESS by TCRdb, which kept in-frame rearrangements only. Such tables lose some clones; where checked, under half of the loss comes from unresolved V genes, and the rest has no known cause. The sample yields under 12,000 clones; 65% to 85% were counted once. Around 0.95% of the sample belongs to the ten largest clones. Material: CXCR5- memory CD4+ T cells sorted from blood, obtained 6 weeks after influenza vaccination. The sample's cell subset or site label, in plain terms: CXCR5- memory CD4 T cells. The receptors were gathered from an adult who received the influenza vaccine.

The chain's CDR3 is CSAGTTFYNEQFF. As DNA, the CDR3 is TGCAGCGCCGGGACTACCTTCTACAATGAGCAGTTCTTC. J is TRBJ2-1 and V is TRBV29-1, with TRBD2 identical over 7 bases. Germline-derived CDR1 and CDR2 are SQVTM and ANQGSEA. J lost 3 bases, V lost 7 bases, and 6 bases had no gene match. CDR3 size: 13 residues.

In DNA, the CDR3 is TGTGCCAGCAGCTCCCTATGGAGGAGACTAGCGGGGGGCATAGAGACCCAGTACTTC. Its protein is CASSSLWRRLAGGIETQYF. The gene calls are TRBV7-8 and TRBJ2-5; TRBD2 matches at 13 bases. The ends lost 4 bases at V and 4 bases at J; junction bases unmatched: 15. The CDR3 contains 19 residues. The V gene's germline CDR1 is SGHVS and CDR2 FQNEAQ.

This chain's CDR3 is CAPYEQYF. The CDR3 coding sequence is TGTGCCCCCTACGAGCAGTACTTC. The rearrangement links TRBV27 to TRBJ2-7; no definite D call. The CDR3 length is 8 residues. The V end was cut by 11 bases, the J end by 2 bases, with 1 base between. Germline V lookup: CDR1 MNHEY, CDR2 SMNVEV (reference sequence).

This rearrangement joins TRBV19 to TRBJ1-5; a weak D match, TRBD1 (6 bases). The germline gives CDR1 LNHDA, CDR2 SQIVND (reference sequence). V was clipped by 4 bases and J by 0 bases, with 10 bases between them. The CDR3 loop spans 15 amino acids. The CDR3 loop is CASSKQGLSNQPQHF. For the CDR3, the DNA is TGTGCCAGTAGTAAACAGGGCCTTAGCAATCAGCCCCAGCATTTT.

This chain links TRBV11-2 with TRBJ2-7; D is undetermined. The V gene lost 2 bases and the J gene lost 4 bases, with 15 bases spanning the gap. CDR1 is SGHAT, CDR2 FQNNGV, per germline. There are 15 residues in the CDR3. The CDR3: CASSLPAVRSYEQYF. DNA of the CDR3: TGTGCCAGCAGCTTACCCGCGGTACGGAGTTACGAGCAGTACTTC.

The chain recombines TRBV20-1 with TRBJ2-7, with D possibly matching TRBD2 (5 bases). With 6 bases removed from V and 7 bases from J, the gap between germline ends came to 13 bases. The CDR3 has 11 residues. Germline CDR1 DFQATT, CDR2 SNEGSKA (reference sequence). The CDR3 coding sequence is TGCAGTGCAAGTCCCCCGGGGGAGCAGTACTTC. As protein: CSASPPGEQYF.

This clone was detected a few times. V gene TRBV19 combines with J gene TRBJ1-6; D gene uncertain. The CDR3 contains 11 residues. The germline gives CDR1 LNHDA, CDR2 SQIVND (reference sequence). The ends were cut back, 9 bases at V and 10 bases at J, with 10 bases in the middle. In nucleotides, the CDR3 is TGTGCCAGCGGCCCAGAATCACCCCTCCACTTT. Translating it yields CASGPESPLHF.

The chain combines TRBV5-8 with TRBJ1-2; possible D gene TRBD1, 6 bases. CDR3 length: 13 residues. Germline CDR1 and CDR2: SGHTS and YDEGEE. Trimming removed 1 base from V and 8 bases from J, with 12 bases in between. CDR3 sequence (DNA): TGTGCCAGCAGCTTGCAGGGGATTAGCGGCTACACCTTC. This gives the protein CASSLQGISGYTF.

V usage is TRBV7-9 and J usage is TRBJ2-3, with TRBD1 identical over 7 bases. The CDR3 is made up of 14 amino acids. Looked up from germline, CDR1 is SEHNR and CDR2 is FQNEAQ (reference sequence). V was clipped by 7 bases and J by 5 bases; unmatched bases: 9. CDR3 DNA sequence: TGTGCCAGCACCCAGAGAGCAGGGGGAGATACGCAGTATTTT. Its translation is CASTQRAGGDTQYF.

This rearrangement joins TRBV19 to TRBJ2-2; tentative D call: TRBD1 (6 bases). The CDR3 has 15 residues. V lost 7 bases to trimming and J lost 0 bases, with 12 bases between them. Germline V gene sequence: CDR1 LNHDA, CDR2 SQIVND (reference sequence). CDR3 coding DNA: TGTGCCAGTACACCGGGACACACGAACACCGGGGAGCTGTTTTTT. It codes for CASTPGHTNTGELFF.

The chain has TRBV19 and TRBJ1-1, with a weak D call TRBD1 (6 bases). This CDR3 has 16 residues. CDR1 and CDR2 from the germline V gene are LNHDA and SQIVND (reference sequence). The V end was cut by 8 bases, the J end by 1 base, with 20 bases between. CDR3: CASSRNRVQGNTEAFF. For the CDR3, the DNA is TGTGCCAGTTCCAGAAACAGGGTTCAGGGGAACACTGAAGCTTTCTTT.

This clone was picked up one time. V and J are TRBV30 and TRBJ2-1, with 12 bases matching TRBD2. The germline CDR1 and CDR2 sequences are GTSNPN and SVGIG (reference sequence). The CDR3 sequence is 17 residues long. Germline trimming cut 2 bases from V and 4 bases from J; bases unmatched to any gene: 9. DNA of the CDR3: TGTGCCTGGAGTCGGACTAGCGGGGTGGTCCGGTACAATGAGCAGTTCTTC. Its translation: CAWSRTSGVVRYNEQFF.

V usage is TRBV27 and J usage is TRBJ2-3; D is possibly TRBD2 (6 bases). The CDR3 consists of 13 residues. Looked up from germline, CDR1 is MNHEY and CDR2 is SMNVEV (reference sequence). Trimming pared 5 bases from V and 8 bases from J, leaving 14 bases between. In DNA, the CDR3 is TGTGCCAGCAGTGCCCATAGCGGCGGTACGCAGTATTTT. Protein: CASSAHSGGTQYF.

This chain joins TRBV19 and TRBJ1-6, with D tentatively TRBD1 (5 bases). V lost 10 bases, J lost 2 bases, and 9 bases lay in between. This CDR3 region has 13 residues. Per the germline V gene, CDR1 is LNHDA and CDR2 is SQIVND (reference sequence). CDR3: CATQGAYNSPLHF. The DNA for the CDR3 is TGTGCCACGCAGGGAGCCTATAATTCACCCCTCCACTTT.

This clone was recorded once. This rearrangement joins TRBV5-5 to TRBJ2-7; D may match TRBD1 or TRBD2 (5 bases each). Germline V lookup: CDR1 SGHKS, CDR2 YYEKEE (reference sequence). The CDR3 sequence is 16 residues long. V was pared by 3 bases and J by 3 bases, with 19 bases between. CDR3 nucleotides: TGTGCCAGCAGCTCGGGGACCCCTCGGGAAAGCTACGAGCAGTACTTC. Translating it yields CASSSGTPRESYEQYF. Based on the CDR3 plus reference TRBV5-5 and TRBJ2-7, the full variable domain is DAGVTQSPTHLIKTRGQQVTLRCSPISGHKSVSWYQQVLGQGPQFIFQYYEKEERGRGNFPDRFSARQFPNYSSELNVNALLLGDSALYLCASSSGTPRESYEQYFGPGTRLTVT.

The chain joins TRBV28 to TRBJ2-7; 10 bases fit TRBD1. This CDR3 has 13 residues. J gave up 1 base and V 11 bases, and 5 bases lay outside the gene matches. CDR1 MDHEN and CDR2 SYDVKM come from the germline V gene. CDR3 sequence reads: CAVRGQGSYEQYF. The CDR3 region has the DNA TGTGCCGTACGGGGACAGGGGTCCTACGAGCAGTACTTC.

The gene calls are TRBV2 and TRBJ1-2; a weak D match, TRBD1 (6 bases). CDR3 size: 13 residues. Germline CDR1 SNHLY, CDR2 FYNNEI. Trimming shortened V by 2 bases and J by 5 bases, and 9 bases separated the two germline ends. In DNA form, the CDR3 reads TGTGCCAGCAGTGAACAAGGGGGTTATGGCTACACCTTC. The encoded protein is CASSEQGGYGYTF.

This clone was counted a single time. The chain links TRBV5-4 to TRBJ2-5; 8 bases are shared with TRBD2. The CDR3 has 15 residues. From germline, CDR1 is SGHNT and CDR2 YYREEE (reference sequence). Trimming at V came to 1 base and at J to 10 bases, leaving 12 bases not matched to a gene. CDR3 DNA sequence: TGTGCCAGCAGCTTGCTCGGGGGGGACGCTAGAGACCAGTACTTC. Its protein product is CASSLLGGDARDQYF.